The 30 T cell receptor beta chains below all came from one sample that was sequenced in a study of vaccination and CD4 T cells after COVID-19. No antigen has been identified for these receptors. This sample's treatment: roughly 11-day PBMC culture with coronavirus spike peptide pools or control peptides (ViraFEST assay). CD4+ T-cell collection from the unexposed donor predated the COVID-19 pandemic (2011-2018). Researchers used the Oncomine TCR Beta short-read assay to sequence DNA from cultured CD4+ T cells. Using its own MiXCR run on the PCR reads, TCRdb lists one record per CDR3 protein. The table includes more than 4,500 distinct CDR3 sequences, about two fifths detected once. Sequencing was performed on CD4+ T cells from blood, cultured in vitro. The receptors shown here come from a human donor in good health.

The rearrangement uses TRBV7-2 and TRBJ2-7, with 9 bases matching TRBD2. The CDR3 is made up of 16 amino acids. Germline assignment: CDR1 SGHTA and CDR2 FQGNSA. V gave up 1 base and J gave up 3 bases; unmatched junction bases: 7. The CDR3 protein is CASSLGWGLADYEQYF. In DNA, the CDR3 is TGTGCCAGCAGCTTAGGCTGGGGACTAGCAGACTACGAGCAGTACTTC. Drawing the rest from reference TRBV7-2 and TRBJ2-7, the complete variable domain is GAGVSQSPSNKVTEKGKDVELRCDPISGHTALYWYRQSLGQGLEFLIYFQGNSAPDKSGLPSDRFSAERTGGSVSTLTIQRTQQEDSAVYLCASSLGWGLADYEQYFGPGTRLTVT.

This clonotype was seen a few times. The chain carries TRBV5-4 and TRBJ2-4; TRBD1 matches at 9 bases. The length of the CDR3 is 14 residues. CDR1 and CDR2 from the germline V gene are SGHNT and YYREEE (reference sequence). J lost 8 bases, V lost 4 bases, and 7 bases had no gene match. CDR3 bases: TGTGCCAGCAGCGTGGGACAGGGAGGGGACATTCAGTACTTC. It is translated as CASSVGQGGDIQYF. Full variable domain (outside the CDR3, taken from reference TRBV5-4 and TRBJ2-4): ETGVTQSPTHLIKTRGQQVTLRCSSQSGHNTVSWYQQALGQGPQFIFQYYREEENGRGNFPPRFSGLQFPNYSSELNVNALELDDSALYLCASSVGQGGDIQYFGAGTRLSVL.

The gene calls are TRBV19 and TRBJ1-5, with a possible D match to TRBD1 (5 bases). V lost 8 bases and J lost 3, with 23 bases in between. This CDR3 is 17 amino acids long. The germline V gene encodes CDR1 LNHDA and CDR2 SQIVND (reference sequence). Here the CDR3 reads CASATGRWGQVNQPQHF. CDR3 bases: TGTGCCAGTGCGACGGGGAGGTGGGGCCAAGTCAATCAGCCCCAGCATTTT.

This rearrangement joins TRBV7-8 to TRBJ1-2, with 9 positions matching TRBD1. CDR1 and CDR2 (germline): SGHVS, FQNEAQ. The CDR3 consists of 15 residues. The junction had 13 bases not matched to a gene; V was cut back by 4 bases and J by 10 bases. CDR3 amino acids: CASSSNPGQGSSYTF. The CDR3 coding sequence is TGTGCCAGCAGCTCGAACCCGGGACAGGGCTCTTCCTACACCTTC.

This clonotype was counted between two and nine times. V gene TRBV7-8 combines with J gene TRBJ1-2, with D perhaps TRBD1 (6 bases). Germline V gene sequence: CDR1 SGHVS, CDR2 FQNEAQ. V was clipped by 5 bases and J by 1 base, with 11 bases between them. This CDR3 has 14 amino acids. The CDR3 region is CASSRTEVNYGYTF. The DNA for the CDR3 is TGTGCCAGCAGCCGGACAGAAGTTAACTATGGCTACACCTTC.

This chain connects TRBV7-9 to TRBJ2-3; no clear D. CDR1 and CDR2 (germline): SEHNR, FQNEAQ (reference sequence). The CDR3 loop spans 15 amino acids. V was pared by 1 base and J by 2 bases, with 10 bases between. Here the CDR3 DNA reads TGTGCCAGCAGCTTAGGAGTAGCCCCCACAGATACGCAGTATTTT. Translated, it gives CASSLGVAPTDTQYF.

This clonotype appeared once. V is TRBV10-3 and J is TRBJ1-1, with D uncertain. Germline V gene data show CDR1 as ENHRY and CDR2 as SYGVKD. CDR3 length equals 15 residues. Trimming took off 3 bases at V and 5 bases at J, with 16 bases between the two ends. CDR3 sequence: CAISERPGSGTEAFF. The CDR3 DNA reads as TGTGCCATCAGTGAACGGCCAGGATCGGGTACTGAAGCTTTCTTT.

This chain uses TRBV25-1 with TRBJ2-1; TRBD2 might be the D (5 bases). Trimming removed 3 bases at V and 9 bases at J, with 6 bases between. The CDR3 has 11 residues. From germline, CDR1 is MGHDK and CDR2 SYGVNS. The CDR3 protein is CASSEGSEQFF. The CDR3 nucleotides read TGTGCCAGCAGTGAGGGGAGTGAGCAGTTCTTC.

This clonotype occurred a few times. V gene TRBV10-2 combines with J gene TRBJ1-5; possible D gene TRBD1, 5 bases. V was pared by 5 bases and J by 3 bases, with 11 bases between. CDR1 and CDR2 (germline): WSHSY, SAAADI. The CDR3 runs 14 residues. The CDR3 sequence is CASSKDSFNQPQHF. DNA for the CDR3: TGCGCCAGCAGTAAAGACAGTTTCAATCAGCCCCAGCATTTT.

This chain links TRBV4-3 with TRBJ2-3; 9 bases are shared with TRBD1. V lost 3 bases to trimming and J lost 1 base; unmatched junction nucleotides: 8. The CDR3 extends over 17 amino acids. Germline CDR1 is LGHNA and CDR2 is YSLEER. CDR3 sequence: CASSQSPRTGGTDTQYF. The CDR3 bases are TGCGCCAGCAGCCAGAGCCCCCGGACAGGGGGCACAGATACGCAGTATTTT.

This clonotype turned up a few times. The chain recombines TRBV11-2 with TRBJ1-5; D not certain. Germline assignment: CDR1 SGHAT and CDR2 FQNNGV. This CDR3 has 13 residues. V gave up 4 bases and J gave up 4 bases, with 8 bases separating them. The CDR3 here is CASSSTWNQPQHF. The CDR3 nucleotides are TGTGCCAGCAGCTCGACGTGGAATCAGCCCCAGCATTTT.

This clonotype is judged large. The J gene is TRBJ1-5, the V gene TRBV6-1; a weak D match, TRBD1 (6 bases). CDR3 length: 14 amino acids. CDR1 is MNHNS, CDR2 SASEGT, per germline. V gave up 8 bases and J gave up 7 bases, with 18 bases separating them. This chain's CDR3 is CASGKTGFGQPQHF. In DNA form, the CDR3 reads TGTGCCAGCGGAAAAACAGGGTTCGGCCAGCCCCAGCATTTT.

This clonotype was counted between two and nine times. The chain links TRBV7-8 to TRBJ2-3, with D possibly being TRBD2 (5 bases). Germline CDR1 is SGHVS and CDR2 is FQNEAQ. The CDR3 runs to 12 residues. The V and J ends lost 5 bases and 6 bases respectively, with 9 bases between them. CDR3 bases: TGTGCCAGCAGCGCCGGCGGGGATACGCAGTATTTT. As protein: CASSAGGDTQYF.

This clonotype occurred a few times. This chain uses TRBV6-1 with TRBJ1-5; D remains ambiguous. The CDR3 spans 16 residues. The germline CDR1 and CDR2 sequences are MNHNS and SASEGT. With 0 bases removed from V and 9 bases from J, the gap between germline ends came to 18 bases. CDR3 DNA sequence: TGTGCCAGCAGTGAAGCCGGGCCATTCGGCCATCGGCCCCAGCATTTT. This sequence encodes CASSEAGPFGHRPQHF.

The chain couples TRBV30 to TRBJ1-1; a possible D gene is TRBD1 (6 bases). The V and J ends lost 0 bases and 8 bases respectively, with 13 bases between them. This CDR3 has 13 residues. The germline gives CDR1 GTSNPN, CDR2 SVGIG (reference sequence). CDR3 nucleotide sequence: TGTGCCTGGAGTGTAACGGGGGCTCGAGAAGCTTTCTTT. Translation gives CAWSVTGAREAFF.

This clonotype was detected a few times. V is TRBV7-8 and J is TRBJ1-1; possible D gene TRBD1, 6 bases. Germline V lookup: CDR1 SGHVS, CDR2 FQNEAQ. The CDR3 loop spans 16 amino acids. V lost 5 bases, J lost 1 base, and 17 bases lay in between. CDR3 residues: CASSPSGGAWNTEAFF. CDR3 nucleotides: TGTGCCAGCAGCCCCTCGGGGGGCGCTTGGAACACTGAAGCTTTCTTT.

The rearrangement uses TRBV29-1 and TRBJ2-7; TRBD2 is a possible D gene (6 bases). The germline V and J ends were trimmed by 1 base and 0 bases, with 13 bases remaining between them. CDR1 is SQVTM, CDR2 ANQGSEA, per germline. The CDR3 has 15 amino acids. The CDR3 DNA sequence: TGCAGCGTTGAAGGGCCAGGGAGGAGCTCCTACGAGCAGTACTTC. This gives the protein CSVEGPGRSSYEQYF.

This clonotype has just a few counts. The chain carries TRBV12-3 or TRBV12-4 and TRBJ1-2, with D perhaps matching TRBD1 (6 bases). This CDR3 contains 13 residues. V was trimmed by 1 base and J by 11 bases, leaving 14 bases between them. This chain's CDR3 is CASSLGTAVSYTF. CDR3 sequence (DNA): TGTGCCAGCAGTTTAGGGACAGCGGTTTCTTACACCTTC.

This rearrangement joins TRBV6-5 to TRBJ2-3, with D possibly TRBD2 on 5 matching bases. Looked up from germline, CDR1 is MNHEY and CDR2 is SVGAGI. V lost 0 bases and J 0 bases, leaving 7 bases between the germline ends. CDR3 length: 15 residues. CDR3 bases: TGTGCCAGCAGTTACTCGGGCGGGAGCACAGATACGCAGTATTTT. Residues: CASSYSGGSTDTQYF.

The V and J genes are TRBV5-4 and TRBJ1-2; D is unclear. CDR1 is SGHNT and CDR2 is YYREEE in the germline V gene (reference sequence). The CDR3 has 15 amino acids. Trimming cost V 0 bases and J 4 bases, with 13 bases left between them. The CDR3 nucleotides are TGTGCCAGCAGCTTGGTCGGTGCGGCAGGCTATGGCTACACCTTC. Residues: CASSLVGAAGYGYTF.

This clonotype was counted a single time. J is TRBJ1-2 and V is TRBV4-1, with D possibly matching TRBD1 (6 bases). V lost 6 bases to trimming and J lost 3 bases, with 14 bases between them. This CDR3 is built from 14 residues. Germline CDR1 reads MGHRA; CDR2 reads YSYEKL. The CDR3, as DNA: TGCGCCAGCAGACCAGCAGGGGTGGACTATGGCTACACCTTC. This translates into CASRPAGVDYGYTF.

CDR3 nucleotide sequence: TGCAGCGCGGCGACATCGACCTATGGCTACACCTTC. Protein sequence: CSAATSTYGYTF. The chain is built from TRBV29-1 and TRBJ1-2; no clear D. V was shortened by 7 bases and J by 4 bases, with 13 bases between the two germline ends. The CDR3 has 12 residues. The germline gives CDR1 SQVTM, CDR2 ANQGSEA.

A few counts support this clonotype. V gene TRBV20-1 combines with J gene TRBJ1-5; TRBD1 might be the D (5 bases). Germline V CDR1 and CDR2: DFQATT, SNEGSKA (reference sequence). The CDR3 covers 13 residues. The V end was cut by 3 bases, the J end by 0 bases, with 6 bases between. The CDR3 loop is CSASGGSNQPQHF. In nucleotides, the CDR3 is TGCAGTGCTAGCGGGGGTAGCAATCAGCCCCAGCATTTT.

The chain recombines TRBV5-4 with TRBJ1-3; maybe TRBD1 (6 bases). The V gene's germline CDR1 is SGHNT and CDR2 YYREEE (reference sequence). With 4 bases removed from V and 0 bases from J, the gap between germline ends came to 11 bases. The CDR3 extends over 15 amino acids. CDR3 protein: CASSLLTGSGNTIYF. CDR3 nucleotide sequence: TGTGCCAGCAGCCTCCTGACAGGCTCTGGAAACACCATATATTTT.

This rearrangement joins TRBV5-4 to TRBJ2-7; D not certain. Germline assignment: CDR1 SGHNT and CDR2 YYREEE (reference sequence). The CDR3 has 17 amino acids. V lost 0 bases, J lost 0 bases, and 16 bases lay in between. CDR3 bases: TGTGCCAGCAGCTTGGCCTCGAGCAGTGCAAGCTCCTACGAGCAGTACTTC. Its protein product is CASSLASSSASSYEQYF.

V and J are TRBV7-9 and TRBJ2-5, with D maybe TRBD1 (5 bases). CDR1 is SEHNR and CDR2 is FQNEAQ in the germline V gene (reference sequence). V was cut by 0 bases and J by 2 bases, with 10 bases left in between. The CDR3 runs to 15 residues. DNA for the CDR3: TGTGCCAGCAGCTTAGCGCCCCCAGGGCAAGAGACCCAGTACTTC. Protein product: CASSLAPPGQETQYF.

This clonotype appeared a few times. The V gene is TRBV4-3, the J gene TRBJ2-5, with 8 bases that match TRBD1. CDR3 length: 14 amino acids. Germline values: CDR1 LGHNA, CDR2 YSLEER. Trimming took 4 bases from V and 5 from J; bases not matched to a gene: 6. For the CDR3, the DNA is TGCGCCAGCAGCCCTGGACAGGGATGGGAGACCCAGTACTTC. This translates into CASSPGQGWETQYF.

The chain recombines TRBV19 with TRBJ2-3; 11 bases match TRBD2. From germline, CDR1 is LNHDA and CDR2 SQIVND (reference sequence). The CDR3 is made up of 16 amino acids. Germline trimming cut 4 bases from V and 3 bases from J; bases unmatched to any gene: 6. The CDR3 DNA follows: TGTGCCAGTAGTAGGAGACTAGCGGGGCTTACAGATACGCAGTATTTT. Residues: CASSRRLAGLTDTQYF.

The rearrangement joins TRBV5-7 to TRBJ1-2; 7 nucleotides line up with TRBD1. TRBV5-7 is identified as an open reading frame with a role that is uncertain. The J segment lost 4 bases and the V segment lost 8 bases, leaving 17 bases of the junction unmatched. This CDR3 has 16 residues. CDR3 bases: TGTGCCAGAAAGAGACCAGGCAGGGGGTGCGGCTATGGCTACACCTTC. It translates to CARKRPGRGCGYGYTF.

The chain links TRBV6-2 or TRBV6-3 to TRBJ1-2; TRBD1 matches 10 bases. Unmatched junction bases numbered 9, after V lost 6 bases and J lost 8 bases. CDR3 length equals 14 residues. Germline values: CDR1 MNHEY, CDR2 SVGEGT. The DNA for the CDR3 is TGTGCCAGCAGCCTTTCGGGACAGGGGAACGGCTACACCTTC. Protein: CASSLSGQGNGYTF.